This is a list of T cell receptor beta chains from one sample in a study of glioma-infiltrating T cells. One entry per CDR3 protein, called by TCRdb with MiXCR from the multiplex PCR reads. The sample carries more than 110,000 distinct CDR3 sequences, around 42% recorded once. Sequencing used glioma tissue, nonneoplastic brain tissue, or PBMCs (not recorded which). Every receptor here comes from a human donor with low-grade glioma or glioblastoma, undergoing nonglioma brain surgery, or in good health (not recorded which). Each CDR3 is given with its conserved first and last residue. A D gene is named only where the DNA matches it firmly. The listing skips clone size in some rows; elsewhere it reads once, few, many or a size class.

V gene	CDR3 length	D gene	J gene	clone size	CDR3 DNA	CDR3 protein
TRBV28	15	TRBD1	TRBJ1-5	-	TGTGCCAGCAGGGGGTGGGACAGGGGGAGTCAGCCCCAGCATTTT	CASRGWDRGSQPQHF
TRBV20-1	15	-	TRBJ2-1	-	TGCAGTGCTAGAGGGGCGGGATCCGACTACAATGAGCAGTTCTTC	CSARGAGSDYNEQFF
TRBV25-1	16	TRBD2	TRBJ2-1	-	TGTGCCAGCAGTGTTCCCCTAGCGGAAGGGAGAAATGAGCAGTTCTTC	CASSVPLAEGRNEQFF
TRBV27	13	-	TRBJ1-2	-	TGTGCCAGCAGCGCACACCTGCACCATGGCCACACCTTC	CASSAHLHHGHTF
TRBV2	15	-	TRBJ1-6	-	TGTGCCAGCAATATAATCGGGCAGGGTAGTTCACCCCTCCACTTT	CASNIIGQGSSPLHF
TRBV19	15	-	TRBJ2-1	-	TGTGCCAGTAGTATTGCCCGATCACCTTACAATGAGCAGTTCTTC	CASSIARSPYNEQFF
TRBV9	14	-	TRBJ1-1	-	TGTGCCAGCAGCGTAGGAGGGATGAACACTGAAGCTTTCTTT	CASSVGGMNTEAFF
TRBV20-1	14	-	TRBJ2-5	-	TGCAGTGCGGGAGGCCTAGTCTACCAAGAGACCCAGTACTTC	CSAGGLVYQETQYF
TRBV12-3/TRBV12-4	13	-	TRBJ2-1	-	TGTGCCAGCAGTACAACACAGGGAACTGAGCAGTTCTTC	CASSTTQGTEQFF
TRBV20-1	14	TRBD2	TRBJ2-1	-	TGCAGTGCTAGTTCTAGCGGGATCTACAATGAGCAGCTCTTC	CSASSSGIYNEQLF
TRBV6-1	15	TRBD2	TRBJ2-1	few	TGTGCCAGCGATAGGGATAGCGGGAACTACAATGAGCAGTTCTTC	CASDRDSGNYNEQFF
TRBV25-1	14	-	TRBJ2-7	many	TGTGCCAGCAGTGAATGGGCCAGGGGAGGAGAGCAGTACTTC	CASSEWARGGEQYF
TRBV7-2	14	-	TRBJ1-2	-	TGTGCCAGCAGCCTAGGACAGCTCGGCGATGGCTACACCTTC	CASSLGQLGDGYTF
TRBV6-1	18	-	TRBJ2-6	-	TGTGCCAGCAGTGAACGTTTGGGGCTGGGCTCTGGGGCCAACGTCCTGACTTTC	CASSERLGLGSGANVLTF